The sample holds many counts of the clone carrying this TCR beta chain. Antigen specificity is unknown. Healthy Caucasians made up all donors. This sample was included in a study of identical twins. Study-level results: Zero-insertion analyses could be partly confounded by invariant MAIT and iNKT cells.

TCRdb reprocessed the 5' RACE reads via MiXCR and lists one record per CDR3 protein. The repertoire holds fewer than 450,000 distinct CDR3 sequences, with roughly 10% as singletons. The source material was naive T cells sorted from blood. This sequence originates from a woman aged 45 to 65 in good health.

In DNA form, the CDR3 reads TGTGCCAGCAGCTTCCGGATCGGATCCGGGGAGCTGTTTTTT. It codes for CASSFRIGSGELFF. The rearrangement links TRBV5-5 to TRBJ2-2; D gene ambiguous. This CDR3 has 14 amino acids. Trimming cost V 2 bases and J 6 bases, with 11 bases left between them. The germline V gene has CDR1 SGHKS and CDR2 YYEKEE (reference sequence).